The 5 T cell receptor beta chains below all came from one sample that was sequenced in a study of blood T cells in healthy people across ages. A sample-barcoded 5' primer and a J-beta primer mix were used in a second PCR of about 7 to 12 cycles. TCRdb ran MiXCR on the 5' RACE reads and lists one entry per CDR3 protein. The sample contains around 1,000,000 distinct CDR3 sequences, 25% of which appear only once. The sample also formed part of further work on T cells of mothers and their children.

Sequenced sample: blood. All receptors come from a girl aged 2 to 10 in good health.

The genes are TRBV11-2 and TRBJ2-1, with 7 bases that match TRBD2. The ends lost 4 bases at V and 6 bases at J; junction bases unmatched: 21. In germline, CDR1 is SGHAT, CDR2 FQNNGV. The CDR3 extends over 19 amino acids. DNA of the CDR3: TGTGCCAGCAGCTCTCCAGTTAGAGTGGGTGCTAGCGGAAGCAATGAGCAGTTCTTC. Its translation is CASSSPVRVGASGSNEQFF. Looking up the rest from reference TRBV11-2 and TRBJ2-1 gives the full variable domain: EAGVAQSPRYKIIEKRQSVAFWCNPISGHATLYWYQQILGQGPKLLIQFQNNGVVDDSQLPKDRFSAERLKGVDSTLKIQPAKLEDSAVYLCASSSPVRVGASGSNEQFFGPGTRLTVL.

The genes are TRBV6-1 and TRBJ1-6; TRBD1 is a possible D gene (6 bases). CDR1 and CDR2 (germline): MNHNS, SASEGT. V was trimmed by 6 bases and J by 6 bases, leaving 18 bases between them. The CDR3 runs to 16 residues. This chain's CDR3 is CASSNGQKNLNSPLHF. The CDR3 DNA follows: TGTGCCAGCAGCAACGGACAGAAAAATCTTAATTCACCCCTCCACTTT.

This chain connects TRBV12-3 or TRBV12-4 to TRBJ2-1; 10 positions agree with TRBD2. There are 15 residues in the CDR3. J was trimmed by 7 bases and V by 6 bases; bases with no gene match: 9. CDR3 loop: CASSPGTSENNEQFF. The CDR3 DNA reads TGTGCCAGCAGCCCCGGGACTAGCGAGAATAATGAGCAGTTCTTC.

This sequence joins TRBV28 and TRBJ2-7; 10 bases match TRBD2. Germline V gene sequence: CDR1 MDHEN, CDR2 SYDVKM. V shed 7 bases and J 0 bases; nucleotides not matched to a gene: 15. This CDR3 contains 18 residues. The CDR3 spells CASTELAGRLRSSYEQYF. CDR3 coding DNA: TGTGCCAGCACAGAACTAGCGGGACGGTTACGGAGCTCCTACGAGCAGTACTTC.

The chain joins TRBV29-1 to TRBJ1-2, with 7 bases identical to TRBD1. Looked up from germline, CDR1 is SQVTM and CDR2 is ANQGSEA. This CDR3 contains 10 residues. Trimming removed 7 bases from V and 6 bases from J; junction bases left unmatched: 2. CDR3 in amino acids: CSAGTDGYTF. CDR3 nucleotide sequence: TGCAGCGCTGGGACAGATGGCTACACCTTC.